What follows are 7 T cell receptor beta chains derived from one specimen sequenced in a study of cytomegalovirus exposure and HLA in healthy donors. Sequenced by immunoSEQ multiplex PCR; TCRdb stores in-frame clones only, minus some. The table records 55,000 to 65,000 clones, roughly 94% of them present only once. The sample taken for sequencing was PBMCs. The receptor set was obtained from a woman under 30 in good health and CMV-seropositive.

The V and J genes are TRBV6-5 and TRBJ2-6; D might be TRBD2 (5 bases). This CDR3 has 16 amino acids. From germline, CDR1 is MNHEY and CDR2 SVGAGI. Trimming stripped 0 bases from V and 2 bases from J, with 8 bases between. CDR3 DNA sequence: TGTGCCAGCAGTTACTCCGGGGTTCCTGGGGCCAACGTCCTGACTTTC. It translates to CASSYSGVPGANVLTF.

The chain carries TRBV6-1 and TRBJ1-2; D might be TRBD1 (5 bases). The CDR3 has 14 amino acids. From germline, CDR1 is MNHNS and CDR2 SASEGT. The V gene lost 6 bases and the J gene lost 8 bases, with 19 bases spanning the gap. The CDR3 protein is CASRPPGHMGGYTF. The DNA of the CDR3 is TGTGCCAGCAGACCCCCAGGGCACATGGGAGGCTACACCTTC.

This clone is classed as medium-sized. This chain links TRBV6-5 with TRBJ2-3; 9 bases align to TRBD2. V lost 9 bases, J lost 2 bases, and 3 bases stayed unmatched. The germline gives CDR1 MNHEY, CDR2 SVGAGI. CDR3 length equals 13 residues. The CDR3 is CASAGGSTDTQYF. The CDR3 bases are TGTGCCAGTGCGGGGGGGTCCACAGATACGCAGTATTTT.

This clone showed up just once. This rearrangement joins TRBV5-6 to TRBJ2-3, with 7 bases matching TRBD2. The CDR3 has 16 residues. Trimming cost V 1 base and J 3 bases; bases outside gene matches: 8. The germline CDR1 and CDR2 sequences are SGHDT and YYEEEE. In nucleotides, the CDR3 is TGTGCCAGCAGCTTGCCCAACTCCGGGAGGACAGATACGCAGTATTTT. Translating gives CASSLPNSGRTDTQYF.

The chain recombines TRBV5-1 with TRBJ2-7; no clear D gene. The V gene's germline CDR1 is SGHRS and CDR2 YFSETQ. This CDR3 has 11 residues. The V end was cut by 4 bases, the J end by 3 bases, with 5 bases between. The CDR3 nucleotides read TGCGCCAGCAGCCCGAGCTACGAGCAGTACTTC. The encoded protein is CASSPSYEQYF.

This clone occurred once. The chain employs TRBV5-6 and TRBJ1-1; D is unresolved. Per germline, CDR1 SGHDT and CDR2 YYEEEE. This CDR3 is built from 16 residues. V was trimmed by 4 bases and J by 1 base, leaving 17 bases between them. CDR3 protein: CASSPTSHGRNTEAFF. The CDR3 nucleotides read TGTGCCAGCAGCCCTACGTCGCACGGGAGGAACACTGAAGCTTTCTTT. The full variable domain, completed using reference TRBV5-6 and TRBJ1-1, is DAGVTQSPTHLIKTRGQQVTLRCSPKSGHDTVSWYQQALGQGPQFIFQYYEEEERQRGNFPDRFSGHQFPNYSSELNVNALLLGDSALYLCASSPTSHGRNTEAFFGQGTRLTVV.

CDR3 protein: CASSVGGEAKNIQYF. The CDR3, as DNA: TGTGCCAGCAGTGTGGGGGGAGAGGCCAAAAACATTCAGTACTTC. This chain connects TRBV6-1 to TRBJ2-4, with a possible D match to TRBD2 (6 bases). Germline-derived CDR1 and CDR2 are MNHNS and SASEGT. Trimming removed 4 bases at V and 1 base at J, with 11 bases between. The CDR3 consists of 15 residues.